Each of the 27 T cell receptor beta chains below was sequenced from the same sample in a study of beta chain features in type 1 diabetes. Their recognized antigens are unknown. The investigators reverse transcribed all of the isolated RNA, so they sequenced expressed TCRB transcripts. Clones were read by immunoSEQ multiplex PCR, and TCRdb kept only the in-frame ones, dropping some. The repertoire consists of under 350,000 clones, with about 13% occurring once and the leading ten covering over 0.015%. Study-wide results and caveats: Shorter TCRB CDR3s, moderately but significantly so, marked every one of the four CD4+ subsets in Type 1 diabetes patients.

Sequencing was performed on naive CD4+ T cells from blood. The receptors stem from a man aged 25 to 40 with type 1 diabetes.

The J gene is TRBJ2-6, the V gene TRBV4-3; possible D gene TRBD1, 6 bases. Trimming stripped 3 bases from V and 1 base from J, with 7 bases between. The CDR3 spans 15 residues. Germline values: CDR1 LGHNA, CDR2 YSLEER. CDR3 amino acids: CASSHTGSGANVLTF. CDR3 DNA: TGCGCCAGCAGCCACACAGGGTCTGGGGCCAACGTCCTGACTTTC.

The chain joins TRBV6-1 to TRBJ2-7, with 8 bases fitting TRBD1. This CDR3 is built from 14 residues. Germline V CDR1 and CDR2: MNHNS, SASEGT. V was pared by 6 bases and J by 6 bases, with 10 bases of the junction left unmatched. In DNA, the CDR3 is TGTGCCAGCAGGCCGACAGGGGCTCTGTCCGAGCAGTACTTC. Translation: CASRPTGALSEQYF.

The V and J genes are TRBV11-2 and TRBJ2-3, with D unresolved. Germline V gene lookup returns CDR1 SGHAT and CDR2 FQNNGV. The CDR3 length is 13 residues. V dropped 2 bases and J dropped 3 bases, with 6 bases sitting between them. The CDR3 coding sequence is TGTGCCAGCAGCTTACTGCTAACAGATACGCAGTATTTT. Protein product: CASSLLLTDTQYF.

In its sample, this clone was seen a few times. The chain is built from TRBV19 and TRBJ2-7, with 12 bases identical to TRBD2. This CDR3 has 16 residues. Trimming removed 5 bases from V and 2 bases from J; junction bases left unmatched: 7. Germline loops: CDR1 LNHDA, CDR2 SQIVND (reference sequence). The CDR3 here is CASSAPGLAGAYEQYF. The CDR3 coding sequence is TGTGCCAGTAGTGCACCGGGACTAGCGGGCGCCTACGAGCAGTACTTC.

The chain joins TRBV4-1 to TRBJ2-6; D is possibly TRBD2 (6 bases). The CDR3 loop spans 18 amino acids. Trimming pared 4 bases from V and 0 bases from J, leaving 16 bases between. Germline values: CDR1 MGHRA, CDR2 YSYEKL. This CDR3 is CASSLGAGMASGANVLTF. CDR3 nucleotides: TGCGCCAGCAGCCTCGGGGCGGGAATGGCCTCTGGGGCCAACGTCCTGACTTTC.

The sample holds a few counts of this clone. This chain connects TRBV21-1 to TRBJ2-1; the table's TRBD2 call for D was not verified on the DNA. TRBV21-1 is a pseudogene segment. The CDR3 sequence is 14 residues long. The CDR3 is CARPTSGSSNEQFF. As DNA, the CDR3 is TGTGCCAGACCGACTAGCGGGAGCAGCAATGAGCAGTTCTTC.

The chain combines TRBV19 with TRBJ1-1, with 9 bases aligning to TRBD1. This CDR3 comprises 12 residues. CDR1 and CDR2 (germline): LNHDA, SQIVND (reference sequence). V gave up 10 bases and J gave up 4 bases; unmatched junction bases: 4. CDR3 coding DNA: TGTGCCACCCGGGACAGGGCCACTGAAGCTTTCTTT. Protein: CATRDRATEAFF.

The rearrangement joins TRBV18 to TRBJ2-3; TRBD2 aligns across 12 bases. Germline CDR1 reads KGHSH; CDR2 reads LQKENI. The trim removed 4 bases at V and 6 bases at J, leaving 5 bases unmatched. This CDR3 is built from 15 residues. The CDR3 reads CASSLTSGSGDTQYF. The CDR3 coding sequence is TGTGCCAGCTCACTGACTAGCGGGAGTGGGGATACGCAGTATTTT. The full variable domain, in which reference TRBV18 and TRBJ2-3 provide the parts outside the CDR3, is NAGVMQNPRHLVRRRGQEARLRCSPMKGHSHVYWYRQLPEEGLKFMVYLQKENIIDESGMPKERFSAEFPKEGPSILRIQQVVRGDSAAYFCASSLTSGSGDTQYFGPGTRLTVL.

As concerns this clone: One end of the junction is discordant with germline, which a read error may explain. This chain connects TRBV30 to TRBJ2-1; 8 bases fit TRBD2. CDR1 and CDR2 (germline): GTSNPN, SVGIG (reference sequence). This CDR3 comprises 11 residues. The CDR3 bases are TGTACCTGGACTCACCAGCGGGAGAAGTTCTTC. Residues: CTWTHQREKFF.

There are a few counts of this clone. This rearrangement joins TRBV7-2 to TRBJ2-3; TRBD2 matches at 12 bases. Germline V gene data show CDR1 as SGHTA and CDR2 as FQGNSA. This CDR3 is built from 16 residues. Unmatched junction bases numbered 5, after V lost 5 bases and J lost 2 bases. The CDR3 sequence: CASSPPSGRVTDTQYF. The DNA of the CDR3 is TGTGCCAGCAGCCCGCCTAGCGGGAGGGTCACAGATACGCAGTATTTT.

The table lists this clone with a few counts. The chain combines TRBV28 with TRBJ1-2; a possible D gene is TRBD1 (5 bases). This CDR3 is built from 12 residues. Germline-derived CDR1 and CDR2 are MDHEN and SYDVKM. The V gene lost 3 bases and the J gene lost 4 bases, with 6 bases spanning the gap. CDR3 region: CASSFRGYGYTF. The CDR3 DNA sequence: TGTGCCAGCAGTTTTAGGGGCTATGGCTACACCTTC.

This clone has just a few counts. V and J are TRBV5-1 and TRBJ2-7; 12 nucleotides align to TRBD1. This CDR3 is built from 15 residues. Unmatched junction bases numbered 5, after V lost 3 bases and J lost 4 bases. CDR1 SGHRS and CDR2 YFSETQ come from the germline V gene. In nucleotides, the CDR3 is TGCGCCAGCAGCTGGGGACAGGGGGCCTCTTACGAGCAGTACTTC. This sequence encodes CASSWGQGASYEQYF.

Only a few counts were recorded for this clone. V usage is TRBV7-2 and J usage is TRBJ1-2, with D tentatively TRBD1 (6 bases). Germline CDR1 and CDR2: SGHTA and FQGNSA. The V gene lost 5 bases and the J gene lost 4 bases, with 11 bases spanning the gap. The CDR3 consists of 13 residues. In DNA, the CDR3 is TGTGCCAGCAGCCCCGGGACACCCTATGGCTACACCTTC. Amino acid sequence: CASSPGTPYGYTF.

This clone was recorded once. The V and J genes are TRBV18 and TRBJ2-3, with 7 bases identical to TRBD2. This CDR3 comprises 15 residues. V was clipped by 3 bases and J by 2 bases; unmatched bases: 5. Germline CDR1 reads KGHSH; CDR2 reads LQKENI. As DNA, the CDR3 is TGTGCCAGCTCACCTCCCGGGGGGTTCACAGATACGCAGTATTTT. Its translation: CASSPPGGFTDTQYF.

The chain recombines TRBV9 with TRBJ2-1; TRBD2 matches 7 bases. The trim removed 2 bases at V and 8 bases at J, leaving 10 bases unmatched. CDR1 SGDLS and CDR2 YYNGEE come from the germline V gene. This CDR3 has 15 residues. The CDR3 reads CASSVLAGVRDEQFF. Written as DNA, the CDR3 is TGTGCCAGCAGCGTTTTGGCGGGAGTCCGGGATGAGCAGTTCTTC.

This clone was counted a few times. This chain connects TRBV28 to TRBJ2-1, with 14 bases matching TRBD2. V lost 4 bases, J lost 7 bases, and 6 bases stayed unmatched. CDR3 length: 16 amino acids. Germline lookup yields CDR1 MDHEN and CDR2 SYDVKM. CDR3 in amino acids: CASSSSTSGRVNEQFF. DNA for the CDR3: TGTGCCAGCAGTTCGTCGACTAGCGGGAGGGTTAATGAGCAGTTCTTC.

Comments on this clone: At the DNA level, this CDR3 is encoded by other sequences in the same sample as well. The chain uses TRBV29-1 and TRBJ1-2; 7 positions agree with TRBD1. The CDR3 loop spans 12 amino acids. V lost 7 bases, J lost 0 bases, and 2 bases stayed unmatched. Germline V gene lookup returns CDR1 SQVTM and CDR2 ANQGSEA. This chain's CDR3 is CSAGTANYGYTF. CDR3 coding DNA: TGCAGCGCAGGGACAGCTAACTATGGCTACACCTTC.

With regard to this clone: Other DNA sequences in the same sample also yield this CDR3. The chain uses TRBV18 and TRBJ1-5; D is unresolved. The CDR3 length is 13 residues. The ends were cut back, 2 bases at V and 5 bases at J, with 7 bases in the middle. CDR1 is KGHSH and CDR2 is LQKENI in the germline V gene. CDR3 protein: CASSPGRDQPQHF. The CDR3 nucleotides are TGTGCCAGCTCACCAGGGAGAGATCAGCCCCAGCATTTT. The entire variable domain, with the rest obtained from reference TRBV18 and TRBJ1-5, is as follows: NAGVMQNPRHLVRRRGQEARLRCSPMKGHSHVYWYRQLPEEGLKFMVYLQKENIIDESGMPKERFSAEFPKEGPSILRIQQVVRGDSAAYFCASSPGRDQPQHFGDGTRLSIL.

This chain joins TRBV28 and TRBJ1-2; possibly TRBD1 for D (5 bases). The CDR3 extends over 15 amino acids. The V gene's germline CDR1 is MDHEN and CDR2 SYDVKM. With 5 bases removed from V and 4 bases from J, the gap between germline ends came to 17 bases. The CDR3: CASSVERGFGYGYTF. CDR3 bases: TGTGCCAGCAGTGTCGAACGGGGGTTTGGCTATGGCTACACCTTC.

The chain combines TRBV7-9 with TRBJ2-5; TRBD2 agrees at 13 bases. Per the germline V gene, CDR1 is SEHNR and CDR2 is FQNEAQ (reference sequence). The CDR3 is 15 residues long. J lost 13 bases, V lost 7 bases, and 15 bases had no gene match. The CDR3 protein is CASIITGTSGTPWYF. CDR3 DNA sequence: TGTGCCAGCATCATAACCGGGACTAGCGGGACCCCGTGGTACTTC. Supplemented by reference TRBV7-9 and TRBJ2-5, the full variable domain reads DTGVSQNPRHKITKRGQNVTFRCDPISEHNRLYWYRQTLGQGPEFLTYFQNEAQLEKSRLLSDRFSAERPKGSFSTLEIQRTEQGDSAMYLCASIITGTSGTPWYFGPGTRLLVL.

The J gene is TRBJ1-2, the V gene TRBV5-4; weak D call: TRBD1 (6 bases). Per the germline V gene, CDR1 is SGHNT and CDR2 is YYREEE (reference sequence). Trimming stripped 4 bases from V and 6 bases from J, with 19 bases between. The length of the CDR3 is 15 residues. CDR3 loop: CASSGAGTGINGYTF. Written as DNA, the CDR3 is TGTGCCAGCAGCGGTGCGGGTACAGGGATCAATGGCTACACCTTC.

The chain joins TRBV9 to TRBJ2-5; TRBD2 is a possible D gene (5 bases). Germline CDR1 reads SGDLS; CDR2 reads YYNGEE. The CDR3 is made up of 13 amino acids. The ends were cut back, 1 base at V and 11 bases at J, with 15 bases in the middle. As DNA, the CDR3 is TGTGCCAGCAGCGTATCCTCTAGCAATGAGCAGTACTTC. This sequence encodes CASSVSSSNEQYF.

The genes are TRBV6-6 and TRBJ2-1; 14 bases match TRBD2. V shed 11 bases and J 6 bases; nucleotides not matched to a gene: 3. The germline CDR1 and CDR2 sequences are MNHNY and SVGAGI (reference sequence). The CDR3 is made up of 13 amino acids. CDR3 protein: CAGGLAGGNEQFF. The CDR3 DNA reads as TGTGCCGGCGGACTAGCGGGAGGCAATGAGCAGTTCTTC.

The rearrangement uses TRBV5-1 and TRBJ2-3, with D possibly being TRBD1 (6 bases). Trimming pared 2 bases from V and 6 bases from J, leaving 13 bases between. Germline CDR1 is SGHRS and CDR2 is YFSETQ. The CDR3 consists of 14 residues. CDR3 sequence (DNA): TGCGCCAGCAGCTTAGCCGACAGGCTTGATACGCAGTATTTT. Protein sequence: CASSLADRLDTQYF. Looking up the rest from reference TRBV5-1 and TRBJ2-3 gives the full variable domain: KAGVTQTPRYLIKTRGQQVTLSCSPISGHRSVSWYQQTPGQGLQFLFEYFSETQRNKGNFPGRFSGRQFSNSRSEMNVSTLELGDSALYLCASSLADRLDTQYFGPGTRLTVL.

V and J are TRBV13 and TRBJ2-5, with D perhaps matching TRBD2 (6 bases). The germline V and J ends were trimmed by 5 bases and 2 bases, with 24 bases remaining between them. The CDR3 totals 18 residues. The germline V gene encodes CDR1 PRHDT and CDR2 FYEKMQ (reference sequence). DNA for the CDR3: TGTGCCAGCAGCGGTAGGGGCGTTGTGGCGGGATCTCAAGAGACCCAGTACTTC. Its translation is CASSGRGVVAGSQETQYF.

The CDR3 bases are TGCGCCAGCAGCTTTGATCCTCCCGGGACAGGTGAAGAGACCCAGTACTTC. It translates to CASSFDPPGTGEETQYF. This chain connects TRBV5-1 to TRBJ2-5; 8 positions agree with TRBD1. The CDR3 consists of 17 residues. V was pared by 2 bases and J by 3 bases, with 12 bases of the junction left unmatched. Germline values: CDR1 SGHRS, CDR2 YFSETQ.

Only a few counts were recorded for this clone. The chain couples TRBV2 to TRBJ1-2; no firm D call. This CDR3 is 11 amino acids long. Germline-derived CDR1 and CDR2 are SNHLY and FYNNEI. The V end lost 10 bases, the J end lost 4 bases, and 10 bases lay between the germline ends. As DNA, the CDR3 is TGTGCCACTACTCCTGGCTATGGCTACACCTTC. It specifies CATTPGYGYTF.